This TCR beta chain was captured by sequencing in a study of response to subunit inactivated influenza vaccine. The study, taken as a whole, reports: Each seasonal influenza vaccination, the authors suggested, recruits few new T cells.

Germline CDR1 DFQATT, CDR2 SNEGSKA (reference sequence). This CDR3 has 15 amino acids. Deletions cut 5 bases from V and 9 bases from J, with 23 bases between. In the case of this clonotype: Its target is unknown.

TCRdb redid the calling of the RT-PCR reads with MiXCR, one entry per CDR3 protein. The data contain under 750,000 distinct CDR3 sequences, about 12% of them singletons. This receptor was identified in a man in his forties or fifties who received an inactivated influenza vaccine. The chain carries TRBV20-1 and TRBJ2-1, with a tentative D call TRBD2 (6 bases). Source: PBMCs from blood, taken on the day of vaccination. The CDR3 region is CSAGIPGLLQAEQFF. The DNA for the CDR3 is TGCAGTGCTGGGATCCCGGGACTCCTGCAAGCTGAGCAGTTCTTC.